Given below is one T cell receptor (beta chain) in context. The antigen is not known. This record comes from a study of post-analysis software for immune sequencing data. For the study at large: Multiple sclerosis in the patients followed relapsing-remitting, secondary progressive and progressive-relapsing courses. General study points: A few TRBV segments occurring more often in patients than controls included TRBV5-6, TRBV5-1 and TRBV20-1. Significantly lower normalized Chao1 diversity was found in patients with multiple sclerosis relative to controls. Strong co-clustering by F measure was evident for samples that had been prepared in the same batch.

TCR beta libraries were prepared from cDNA with unique molecular identifiers. The source material, roughly 0.9 to 11 million T cells, gave rise to 500,000 or so cDNA molecules. TCRdb called the PCR reads again in MiXCR, with one record for every CDR3 protein. The table lists 750,000 to 950,000 distinct CDR3 sequences, about 57% of them singletons. The CDR3 is 15 amino acids. Germline values: CDR1 SGHTA, CDR2 FQGTGA. Between the trimmed V and J ends, which lost 6 bases and 0 bases, there was a span of 9 bases. This clonotype originated in a girl aged 5-17 years with multiple sclerosis. The V gene is TRBV7-3, the J gene TRBJ2-6, with unresolved D. Material for sequencing was blood. In DNA, the CDR3 is TGTGCCAGCAGACGCGAAAGCTCTGGGGCCAACGTCCTGACTTTC. This sequence encodes CASRRESSGANVLTF.